This T cell receptor beta chain is drawn from a study of OX40 agonist ivuxolimab in advanced cancers. About the study as a whole: Ivuxolimab, which targeted the costimulatory receptor OX40 (CD134), was an agonistic, fully human IgG2 monoclonal antibody. Intravenous ivuxolimab was administered to patients every 2 weeks at six dose levels: 0.01, 0.1, 0.3, 1.5, 3 and 10 mg/kg. Of the approximately 50 patients in dose escalation, 19 had hepatocellular carcinoma, around 15 had melanoma, 9 had renal cell carcinoma and 9 had head and neck cancer. In the dose-escalation cohort, approximately 82% of patients were male, and the mean age was 60 years with a range of 23 to 79. Patients were allowed to have had prior anti-PD-1, anti-PD-L1 or anti-CTLA-4 therapy, and less than 45% of the dose-escalation patients had previously received checkpoint inhibitors. Partial responses occurred in three dose-escalation patients: two with cutaneous melanoma and one with hepatocellular carcinoma. Peripheral TCRbeta sequencing aimed to test whether ivuxolimab altered TCR sequence diversity and caused clonal T-cell expansion. The paper covers the monotherapy dose-escalation part of the phase I ivuxolimab trial, which included N ≈ 50 patients. General study outcomes and caveats: In the 0.1-3.0 mg/kg groups, partial responders were among the patients with the lowest normalized peripheral clonal expansion, particularly in CD8+ T cells. On average, CD8+ T cells showed more expanded clones than CD4+ T cells after ivuxolimab. Antigen specificity was not determined for the clonally expanded peripheral T cells. Low levels of normalized T-cell clonal expansion were also seen in some patients who did not respond. Clonal expansion of both CD4+ and CD8+ blood T cells was observed from baseline to week 6 at doses 0.1 to 3.0 mg/kg.

Details on this clone: The specificity of this receptor is unknown. Base qualities are not provided; no much larger clone lies one nucleotide away.

The trial excluded patients who had a history of autoimmune disease or were on systemic immunosuppression. Peripheral blood for TCR sequencing was collected from all dose cohorts at baseline, on cycle 4 day 1, and on cycle 7 day 1. The samples were taken from a phase I, first-in-human, multicenter, open-label dose-escalation trial of ivuxolimab. Adults with locally advanced or metastatic head and neck squamous cell, hepatocellular, melanoma or renal cell carcinoma were enrolled in the trial. Before TCR sequencing, CD4+ T cells and CD8+ T cells were sorted from peripheral blood as separate populations. The CDR1 and CDR2 encoded by the germline V gene are LGHNT and FRNRAP. Measured from the cysteine to the phenylalanine, the CDR3 is 14 residues long. Only the CDR3 part of the read is kept: 42 bases, read in frame from the first base. A distance of 15 bases separates the germline ends of V and J, which lose 2 bases and 8 bases respectively.

Genomic DNA was isolated from the sorted cells so that the TCRbeta CDR3 region could be sequenced. The immunoSEQ Assay was used to sequence the TCRbeta CDR3 regions. This is the immuneACCESS table as TCRdb keeps it, with only in-frame sequences that have V and J called. A part of the clones is gone; compared with another copy, unresolved V genes explain less than half, and the rest is unexplained. The sample table records approximately 52,000 clones; around four fifths of these occur just once. 3.9% of the sample belongs to the ten largest clones. The clonotype originates from an adult with an advanced solid tumor such as melanoma, head and neck, liver or kidney cancer. The receptor chain draws on TRBV12-5 and TRBJ1-2; the D region possibly corresponds to TRBD1 (6 bases align). This material consisted of CD4+ or CD8+ T cells sorted from blood, taken in a trial of the OX40 agonist ivuxolimab. Here the CDR3 is given as CASGLNTGGGGYTF. The nucleotide sequence reads TGTGCTAGTGGTTTGAATACGGGCGGGGGCGGCTACACCTTC.